This T cell receptor beta chain was recovered during a study of beta chain features in type 1 diabetes. Points from the study as a whole: Comparison showed that naive, central memory and Treg TCRB repertoires appeared more similar among patients than among healthy donors. For type 1 diabetes patients, VDJ junctions showed fewer insertions and more deletions.

Isolated RNA was reverse transcribed in full, so expressed TCRB transcripts were sequenced. Sequencing used immunoSEQ multiplex PCR; TCRdb keeps in-frame clones, though not all of them. Of 250,000 or so clones listed, 27% are singletons. Germline CDR1 SGHRS, CDR2 YFSETQ. The V end lost 0 bases, the J end lost 0 bases, and 7 bases lay between the germline ends. This CDR3 contains 16 residues. A word on this clone: What it binds is not known.

Once sorted, every population was more than 98% pure. The source is a man younger than 40 in good health. J is TRBJ2-6 and V is TRBV5-1, with D unclear. The sequenced sample consisted of central memory CD4+ T cells from blood. This CDR3 is CASSLGRTSGANVLTF. In DNA form, the CDR3 reads TGCGCCAGCAGCTTGGGACGGACCTCTGGGGCCAACGTCCTGACTTTC.